This T cell receptor beta chain comes out of a study of blood T cells in healthy people across ages. The CDR3 loop spans 14 amino acids. With V trimmed by 6 bases and J by 6 bases, 9 bases remained unmatched. The V gene's germline CDR1 is ENHRY and CDR2 SYGVKD. Only a few counts were recorded for this clonotype. Its antigen is as yet unknown. Findings and limits, study-wide: Expanded clonotype shifts may have been confounded, as the donors had an unknown CMV status. Per million T cells, TCR beta diversity dropped about linearly as age rose.

Per sample, a minimum of 6.5 million PBMCs were isolated. The authors ran a second PCR of about 7 to 11 cycles using a sample-barcoded 5' primer and a J-beta primer mix. One entry per CDR3 protein, called by TCRdb with MiXCR from the 5' RACE reads. Here the sample spans 850,000 to 1,000,000 distinct CDR3 sequences, under 50% being singletons. The clonotype originates from a man under 40 in good health. The rearrangement uses TRBV10-3 and TRBJ2-7; TRBD1 aligns across 9 bases. Sequencing used blood. CDR3 nucleotides: TGTGCCATCAGCAAACAGGGGGCTGAGGGCGAGCAGTACTTC. Residues: CAISKQGAEGEQYF.